The 21 T cell receptor beta chains below all came from one sample that was sequenced in a study of blood T cell repertoires in COVID-19. Repertoires were generated with immunoSEQ multiplex PCR, while TCRdb's copy carries only in-frame clones and drops some. Of about 200,000 clones listed, more than 70% were seen once; the top ten hold around 5%. Sequenced material: PBMCs or T cells enriched from blood (not recorded which). These TCRs come from a man aged 40-49 years with acute COVID-19.

The J gene is TRBJ1-4, the V gene TRBV10-1; 7 bases match TRBD1. The CDR3 loop spans 15 amino acids. With V trimmed by 3 bases and J by 9 bases, 10 bases remained unmatched. The germline V gene has CDR1 WNHNN and CDR2 SYGVQD (reference sequence). The chain's CDR3 is CASSDYTGVGKKLFF. The DNA of the CDR3 is TGCGCCAGCAGTGACTACACAGGGGTTGGGAAAAAACTGTTTTTT.

The rearrangement links TRBV27 to TRBJ1-1; D may be TRBD1 (5 bases). The CDR3 contains 12 residues. Germline CDR1 MNHEY, CDR2 SMNVEV (reference sequence). V was cut by 8 bases and J by 5 bases, with 12 bases left in between. The CDR3 region has the DNA TGTGCCAGCGGGGGGGTAGGGACTGAAGCTTTCTTT. Translation gives CASGGVGTEAFF.

The rearrangement uses TRBV5-6 and TRBJ2-1; possible D gene TRBD2, 5 bases. Trimming removed 4 bases from V and 0 bases from J, with 14 bases in between. CDR3 length: 16 residues. Germline V gene lookup returns CDR1 SGHDT and CDR2 YYEEEE. The CDR3 sequence is CASSQSRGYSYNEQFF. CDR3 sequence (DNA): TGTGCCAGCAGCCAATCTCGGGGATACTCCTACAATGAGCAGTTCTTC.

The chain is built from TRBV3-1 (or the pseudogene TRBV3-2) and TRBJ2-7, with 8 bases aligning to TRBD2. V dropped 4 bases and J dropped 4; count of bases not matched to a gene: 12. Germline V gene lookup returns CDR1 LGHDT and CDR2 YNNKEL (reference sequence). The CDR3 length is 16 residues. CDR3 amino acids: CASSLSRSGSLYEQYF. The CDR3 nucleotides read TGTGCCAGCAGCCTTTCTAGAAGCGGGAGTTTATACGAGCAGTACTTC.

The V call is TRBV27, the J call TRBJ2-7, with 13 positions matching TRBD2. The CDR3 sequence is 15 residues long. Germline V CDR1 and CDR2: MNHEY, SMNVEV (reference sequence). The V segment lost 6 bases and the J segment 3 bases; nucleotides outside the gene matches: 5. The CDR3 spells CASSLRTSGSYEQYF. The CDR3 nucleotides are TGTGCCAGCAGCCTCCGGACTAGCGGGAGCTACGAGCAGTACTTC.

The V gene is TRBV5-1, the J gene TRBJ2-3, with D possibly being TRBD1 (5 bases). The CDR3 loop spans 15 amino acids. Germline V gene sequence: CDR1 SGHRS, CDR2 YFSETQ. V was cut by 4 bases and J by 3 bases, with 15 bases left in between. CDR3 nucleotide sequence: TGCGCCAGCAGCATGACAGAACCCCCGACAGATACGCAGTATTTT. Its translation: CASSMTEPPTDTQYF.

This clone has at least ten counts. The same CDR3 is also encoded by other DNA sequences in this sample. The chain couples TRBV7-2 to TRBJ1-3; tentatively, D is TRBD1 (5 bases). Trimming shortened V by 6 bases and J by 0 bases, and 15 bases separated the two germline ends. The CDR3 has 16 residues. Germline loops: CDR1 SGHTA, CDR2 FQGNSA. CDR3: CASSPTQGLSGNTIYF. DNA for the CDR3: TGTGCCAGCAGTCCCACTCAGGGTCTCTCTGGAAACACCATATATTTT.

For the CDR3, the DNA is TGTGCCAGCAGTTTGGGACAGTCCAATCAGCCCCAGCATTTT. The encoded protein is CASSLGQSNQPQHF. The V gene is TRBV28, the J gene TRBJ1-5, with 7 positions matching TRBD1. This CDR3 region has 14 residues. V dropped 3 bases and J dropped 3; count of bases not matched to a gene: 2. CDR1 is MDHEN and CDR2 is SYDVKM in the germline V gene. The variable domain in full, with the rest retrieved from reference TRBV28 and TRBJ1-5, is DVKVTQSSRYLVKRTGEKVFLECVQDMDHENMFWYRQDPGLGLRLIYFSYDVKMKEKGDIPEGYSVSREKKERFSLILESASTNQTSMYLCASSLGQSNQPQHFGDGTRLSIL.

This clone appeared a few times. The V gene is TRBV3-1 (or the pseudogene TRBV3-2), the J gene TRBJ2-1; TRBD2 matches at 7 bases. Per germline, CDR1 LGHDT and CDR2 YNNKEL (reference sequence). J was trimmed by 10 bases and V by 6 bases; bases with no gene match: 3. This CDR3 has 11 residues. The CDR3 nucleotides are TGTGCCAGCAGACATAGCGGGGAGCAGTTCTTC. It encodes CASRHSGEQFF.

The chain employs TRBV5-1 and TRBJ1-4; possible D gene TRBD1, 6 bases. V lost 1 base and J 6 bases, leaving 13 bases between the germline ends. From germline, CDR1 is SGHRS and CDR2 YFSETQ. The CDR3 length is 15 residues. CDR3 DNA sequence: TGCGCCAGCAGCTTGTCGCGGGGGGCGGATGAAAAACTGTTTTTT. Its protein product is CASSLSRGADEKLFF.

This chain joins TRBV11-2 and TRBJ1-1, with 10 nucleotides matching TRBD1. The CDR3 has 15 residues. The trim removed 5 bases at V and 3 bases at J, leaving 6 bases unmatched. Germline CDR1 and CDR2: SGHAT and FQNNGV. CDR3 amino acids: CASSRRTGGDTEAFF. In DNA form, the CDR3 reads TGTGCCAGCAGCCGGCGGACAGGGGGGGACACTGAAGCTTTCTTT.

V is TRBV6-1 and J is TRBJ1-1; 11 nucleotides line up with TRBD1. V gave up 4 bases and J gave up 3 bases; unmatched junction bases: 16. The germline gives CDR1 MNHNS, CDR2 SASEGT. The CDR3 spans 19 residues. CDR3 protein: CASSVGRGGQGGFDTEAFF. The CDR3 nucleotides are TGTGCCAGCAGTGTCGGTCGAGGGGGACAGGGGGGTTTTGACACTGAAGCTTTCTTT.

V and J are TRBV18 and TRBJ1-2, with D uncertain. From germline, CDR1 is KGHSH and CDR2 LQKENI. The ends were cut back, 3 bases at V and 7 bases at J, with 12 bases in the middle. The CDR3 consists of 13 residues. CDR3 DNA sequence: TGTGCCAGCTCACCCGATGTCCTAGGTGGCTACACCTTC. Encoded protein: CASSPDVLGGYTF.

The chain has TRBV5-4 and TRBJ2-1; 7 nucleotides agree with TRBD2. Germline assignment: CDR1 SGHNT and CDR2 YYREEE (reference sequence). The CDR3 covers 17 residues. With 0 bases clipped from V and 6 bases from J, the junction kept 12 bases outside the gene matches. Written as DNA, the CDR3 is TGTGCCAGCAGCTTGGCGTGGGTAGCGGGCGTACTCAATGAGCAGTTCTTC. As protein: CASSLAWVAGVLNEQFF.

This chain connects TRBV27 to TRBJ2-5; D call uncertain. Germline-derived CDR1 and CDR2 are MNHEY and SMNVEV (reference sequence). V was cut by 1 base and J by 2 bases, with 5 bases left in between. This CDR3 comprises 13 residues. Here the CDR3 DNA reads TGTGCCAGCAGTTTATTAAAACAAGAGACCCAGTACTTC. It encodes CASSLLKQETQYF.

V gene TRBV4-1 combines with J gene TRBJ2-2; possible D gene TRBD1, 7 bases. CDR1 is MGHRA and CDR2 is YSYEKL in the germline V gene. Trimming removed 4 bases at V and 6 bases at J, with 15 bases between. This CDR3 is built from 15 residues. The DNA for the CDR3 is TGCGCCAGCAGCCGCATAGACAGGGAGGCCGGGGAGCTGTTTTTT. Its protein product is CASSRIDREAGELFF.

The chain uses TRBV5-5 and TRBJ1-1, with TRBD1 as a possible D gene (5 bases). The V and J ends lost 3 bases and 1 base respectively, with 7 bases between them. The CDR3 loop spans 13 amino acids. Looked up from germline, CDR1 is SGHKS and CDR2 is YYEKEE (reference sequence). CDR3 loop: CASSSGQNTEAFF. Written as DNA, the CDR3 is TGTGCCAGCAGCTCAGGACAGAACACTGAAGCTTTCTTT.

The rearrangement links TRBV7-8 to TRBJ1-2; 10 nucleotides agree with TRBD1. The CDR3 has 15 residues. Germline lookup yields CDR1 SGHVS and CDR2 FQNEAQ. J gave up 2 bases and V 5 bases, and 5 bases lay outside the gene matches. The CDR3 is CASSQGTGANYGYTF. Here the CDR3 DNA reads TGTGCCAGCAGCCAAGGGACAGGGGCAAACTATGGCTACACCTTC.

This rearrangement joins TRBV18 to TRBJ2-1, with D tentatively TRBD1 (6 bases). The CDR3 loop spans 16 amino acids. Trimming took 6 bases from V and 4 from J, leaving 19 bases between them. Germline-derived CDR1 and CDR2 are KGHSH and LQKENI. The CDR3 loop reads CASSPTAGTLYNEQFF. The DNA of the CDR3 is TGTGCCAGCTCGCCCACCGCCGGGACACTATACAATGAGCAGTTCTTC.

This clone was recorded a few times. This rearrangement joins TRBV28 to TRBJ1-2; 7 nucleotides align to TRBD1. CDR3 length: 14 residues. Germline CDR1 is MDHEN and CDR2 is SYDVKM. V trimming: 3 bases; J trimming: 5 bases; junction bases outside the gene matches: 6. The CDR3 DNA sequence: TGTGCCAGCAGTTTGGTACAGGGGCCTTATGGCTACACCTTC. It encodes CASSLVQGPYGYTF.

The CDR3 spells CASSALGQGATGNTIYF. CDR3 nucleotides: TGTGCCAGCAGCGCACTGGGACAGGGGGCGACTGGAAACACCATATATTTT. The rearrangement links TRBV7-6 to TRBJ1-3; TRBD1 aligns across 12 bases. Trimming cost V 5 bases and J 2 bases; bases outside gene matches: 7. The V gene's germline CDR1 is SGHVS and CDR2 FNYEAQ. The length of the CDR3 is 17 residues.